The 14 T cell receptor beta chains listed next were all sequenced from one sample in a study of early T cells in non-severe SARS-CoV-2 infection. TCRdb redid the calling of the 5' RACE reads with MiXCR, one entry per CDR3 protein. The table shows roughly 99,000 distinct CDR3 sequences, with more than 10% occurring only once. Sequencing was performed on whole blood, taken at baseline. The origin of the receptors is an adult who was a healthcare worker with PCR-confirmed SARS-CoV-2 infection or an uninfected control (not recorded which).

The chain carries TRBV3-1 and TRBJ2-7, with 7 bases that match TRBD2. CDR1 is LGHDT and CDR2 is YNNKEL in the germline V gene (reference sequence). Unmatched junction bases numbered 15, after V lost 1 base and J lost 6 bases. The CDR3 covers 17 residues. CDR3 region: CASSQGAGATSLGEQYF. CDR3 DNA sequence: TGTGCCAGCAGCCAAGGGGCGGGAGCGACCTCTTTGGGCGAGCAGTACTTC.

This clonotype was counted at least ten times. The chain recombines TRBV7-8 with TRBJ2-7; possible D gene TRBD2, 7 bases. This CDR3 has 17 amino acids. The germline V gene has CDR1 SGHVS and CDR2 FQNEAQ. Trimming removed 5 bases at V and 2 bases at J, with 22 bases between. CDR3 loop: CASSLGTTGKTAYEQYF. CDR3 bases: TGTGCCAGCAGCCTAGGGACTACAGGGAAGACGGCCTACGAGCAGTACTTC.

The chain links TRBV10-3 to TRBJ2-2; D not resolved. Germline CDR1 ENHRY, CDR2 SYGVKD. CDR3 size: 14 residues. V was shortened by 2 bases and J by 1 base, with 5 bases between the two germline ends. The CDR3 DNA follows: TGTGCCATCAGTGAGGGCCGGAACACCGGGGAGCTGTTTTTT. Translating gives CAISEGRNTGELFF.

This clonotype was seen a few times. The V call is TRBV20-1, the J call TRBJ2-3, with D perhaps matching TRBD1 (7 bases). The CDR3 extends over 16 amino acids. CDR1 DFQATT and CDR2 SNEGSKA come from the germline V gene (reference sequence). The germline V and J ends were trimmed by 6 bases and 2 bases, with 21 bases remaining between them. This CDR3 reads CSATTRGTVTTDTQYF. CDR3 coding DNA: TGCAGTGCCACGACCCGCGGGACAGTGACCACAGATACGCAGTATTTT.

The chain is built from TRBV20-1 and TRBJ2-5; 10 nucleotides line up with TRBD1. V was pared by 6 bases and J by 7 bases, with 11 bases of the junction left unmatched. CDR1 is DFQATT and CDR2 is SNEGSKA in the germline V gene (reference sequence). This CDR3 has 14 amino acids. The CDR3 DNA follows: TGCAGTGCGCCCCACGGGACAGGGGATGGGACCCAGTACTTC. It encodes CSAPHGTGDGTQYF.

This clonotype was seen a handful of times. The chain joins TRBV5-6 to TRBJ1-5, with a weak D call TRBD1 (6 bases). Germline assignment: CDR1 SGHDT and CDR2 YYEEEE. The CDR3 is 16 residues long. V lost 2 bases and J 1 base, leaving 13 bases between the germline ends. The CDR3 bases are TGTGCCAGCAGCTTCAGGGGAGTAGGAAGCAATCAGCCCCAGCATTTT. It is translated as CASSFRGVGSNQPQHF.

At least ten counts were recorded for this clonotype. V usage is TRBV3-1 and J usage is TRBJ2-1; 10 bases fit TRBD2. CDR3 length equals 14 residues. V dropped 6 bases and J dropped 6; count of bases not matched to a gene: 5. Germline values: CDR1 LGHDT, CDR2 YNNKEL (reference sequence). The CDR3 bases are TGTGCCAGCAGTCTTACTAGCGGGGTCAATGAGCAGTTCTTC. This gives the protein CASSLTSGVNEQFF.

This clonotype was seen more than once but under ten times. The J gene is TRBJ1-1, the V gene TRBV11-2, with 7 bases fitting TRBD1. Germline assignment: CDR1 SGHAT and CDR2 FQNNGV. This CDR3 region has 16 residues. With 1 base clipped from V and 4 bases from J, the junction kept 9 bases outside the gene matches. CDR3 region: CASSLGSWGDSTEAFF. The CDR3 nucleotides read TGTGCCAGCAGCTTAGGGAGTTGGGGGGACAGCACTGAAGCTTTCTTT.

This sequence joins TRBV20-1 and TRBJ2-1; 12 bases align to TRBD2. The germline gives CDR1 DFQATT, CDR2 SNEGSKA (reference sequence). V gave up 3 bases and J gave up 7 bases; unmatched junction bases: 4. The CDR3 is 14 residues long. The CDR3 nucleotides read TGCAGTGCTAGGACTAGCGGGAGTTTAAATGAGCAGTTCTTC. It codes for CSARTSGSLNEQFF.

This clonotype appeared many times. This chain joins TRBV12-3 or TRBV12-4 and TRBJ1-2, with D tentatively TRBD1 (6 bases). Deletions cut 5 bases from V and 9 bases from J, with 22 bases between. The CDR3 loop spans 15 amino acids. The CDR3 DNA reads TGTGCCAGCAGTGAACGGGACGGACAGCCGGGGAGCTACACCTTC. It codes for CASSERDGQPGSYTF.

The CDR3 region is CASSVTGINEQFF. The CDR3 nucleotides are TGTGCCAGCAGCGTTACAGGGATAAATGAGCAGTTCTTC. This chain connects TRBV3-1 to TRBJ2-1; possibly TRBD1 for D (6 bases). Germline assignment: CDR1 LGHDT and CDR2 YNNKEL (reference sequence). Trimming pared 5 bases from V and 7 bases from J, leaving 12 bases between. CDR3 length equals 13 residues.

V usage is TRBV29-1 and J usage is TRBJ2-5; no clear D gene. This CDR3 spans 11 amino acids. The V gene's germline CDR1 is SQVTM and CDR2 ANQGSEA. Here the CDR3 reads CSAGPTETQYF. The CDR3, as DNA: TGCAGTGCTGGCCCTACGGAGACCCAGTACTTC.

The CDR3 spells CASSPLDPTYQETQYF. CDR3 DNA: TGTGCCAGCAGCCCTTTGGATCCCACGTACCAAGAGACCCAGTACTTC. The chain couples TRBV7-9 to TRBJ2-5; D not certain. The germline V gene encodes CDR1 SEHNR and CDR2 FQNEAQ (reference sequence). The CDR3 sequence is 16 residues long. V was clipped by 5 bases and J by 0 bases, with 16 bases between them.

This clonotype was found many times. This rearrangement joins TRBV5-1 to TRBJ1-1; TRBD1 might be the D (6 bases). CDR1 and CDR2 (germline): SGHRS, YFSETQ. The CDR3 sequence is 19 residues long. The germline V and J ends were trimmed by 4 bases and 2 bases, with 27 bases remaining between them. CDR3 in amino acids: CASSLPPGLPGHPNTEAFF. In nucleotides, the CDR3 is TGCGCCAGCAGCCTCCCCCCGGGTCTCCCGGGACACCCAAACACTGAAGCTTTCTTT.